This entry is about one T cell receptor beta chain. What it binds is not known. The sample belongs to a study of T cell repertoires in cytomegalovirus infection. Study in general: Use of recently identified HLA-C-restricted and well-studied HLA-B-restricted CMV epitopes was part of the study. Matching HLA type, along with CMV infection, was indicated by public TCR beta signatures.

Germline CDR1 reads MNHEY; CDR2 reads SVGAGI. Germline trimming cut 2 bases from V and 8 bases from J; bases unmatched to any gene: 9. The CDR3 is 15 residues long. A single record per CDR3 protein comes from TCRdb applying MiXCR to the reads. The sample shows roughly 500,000 distinct CDR3 sequences, 25% to 35% of them seen only once. The material sequenced was cultured PBMCs, taken from culture after CMV antigen stimulation. The chain combines TRBV6-5 with TRBJ2-1, with 7 bases lining up with TRBD2. This TCR was recovered from a human donor in good health (CMV status not recorded). Some clones in this sample may be carry-over from other donors' samples. This chain's CDR3 is CASSYGGLGAYEQFF. CDR3 coding DNA: TGTGCCAGCAGTTACGGAGGACTAGGAGCATATGAGCAGTTCTTC.